This is a list of T cell receptor beta chains from one sample in a study of T cell responses to AZD1222 COVID-19 vaccine. Using immunoSEQ multiplex PCR, the repertoire was profiled, and TCRdb retains in-frame clones only, with some absent. The top ten hold approximately 18% of the sample, which has 99,000 or so clones, 75% to 90% seen once. The input for sequencing was peripheral blood, taken on day 0 of AZD1222 vaccination. The receptors here all came from an adult in good health. Both conserved end residues are part of each CDR3. The D gene is left open where the match is weak. The size field is filled for only some rows; it gives once, few, many or a size class.

>TRBJ2-3|TRBV7-9|-|-
TGTGCCAGCAGCCCGCCCGGCGGGGATACGCAGTATTTT
CASSPPGGDTQYF
>TRBJ2-5|TRBV7-8|-|-
TGTGCCAGCAGCTTATTCACCGCTTTCGGCGAAGAGACCCAGTACTTC
CASSLFTAFGEETQYF
>TRBJ1-1|TRBV4-1|-|TRBD1
TGCGCCAGCAGCCAAGTTAATACAGGGGACACTGAAGCTTTCTTT
CASSQVNTGDTEAFF
>TRBJ1-3|TRBV27|-|TRBD1
TGTGCCAGCAGTTTATATGGGACAGGGGGCTCCTCTGGAAACACCATATATTTT
CASSLYGTGGSSGNTIYF
>TRBJ1-2|TRBV30|-|TRBD1
TGTGCCTGGAGTCGGACAGGGGCAGATGGCTACACCTTC
CAWSRTGADGYTF
>TRBJ2-5|TRBV25-1|-|-
TGTGCCAGCAGTGAATATGCGGGGGCCGAGACCCAGTACTTC
CASSEYAGAETQYF
>TRBJ2-5|TRBV7-9|-|TRBD1
TGTGCCAGCAGCCCTAGAGGGACAGGGGTCCAAGAGACCCAGTACTTC
CASSPRGTGVQETQYF
>TRBJ1-1|TRBV2|-|TRBD1
TGTGCCAGCCGGTGGGACAGGGGTGCTGAAGCTTTCTTT
CASRWDRGAEAFF
>TRBJ1-1|TRBV11-2|-|-
TGTGCCAGCAGCTTAGGATACGGGGTCGGGAACACTGAAGCTTTCTTT
CASSLGYGVGNTEAFF
>TRBJ1-4|TRBV5-4|-|TRBD1
TGTGCCAGCAGCAACGGACAGGGGAATGAAAAACTGTTTTTT
CASSNGQGNEKLFF
>TRBJ2-1|TRBV5-6|-|-
TGTGCCAGCAGCTTGGAGCTAGTGGGGGACTACAATGAGCAGTTCTTC
CASSLELVGDYNEQFF
>TRBJ2-7|TRBV5-5|few|-
TGTGCCCTACGGGACGCCGGCTCCTACGAGCAGTACTTC
CALRDAGSYEQYF
>TRBJ2-3|TRBV7-8|-|-
TGTGCCAGCAGCTTAGGTTCAGGGGGCACAGATACGCAGTATTTT
CASSLGSGGTDTQYF
>TRBJ1-5|TRBV5-6|-|TRBD1
TGTGCCAGCAGCCGGGCCGGGACAGGGGGTTTCAATCAGCCCCAGCATTTT
CASSRAGTGGFNQPQHF
>TRBJ1-5|TRBV25-1|-|TRBD1
TGTGCCAGCAGTGAATACAGGGGGCGTCAGCCCCAGCATTTT
CASSEYRGRQPQHF
>TRBJ2-7|TRBV18|-|-
TGTGCCAGCTCACGGGACAATGAGCAGTACTTC
CASSRDNEQYF
>TRBJ2-5|TRBV18|once|-
TGTGCCAGCTCACCAAATCCAGGGGTAGCGGAGACCCAGTACTTC
CASSPNPGVAETQYF
>TRBJ1-2|TRBV6-6|-|-
TGTGCCAGCAGTTACCCCTACGACAGTATCTATGGCTACACCTTC
CASSYPYDSIYGYTF
>TRBJ1-1|TRBV10-3|-|TRBD1
TGTGCCATCTCCACCGGGACAGAGAACACTGAAGCTTTCTTT
CAISTGTENTEAFF
>TRBJ2-5|TRBV18|-|-
TGTGCCAGCTCACCTCCGCACGGGTCTGGAGAGACCCAGTACTTC
CASSPPHGSGETQYF
>TRBJ2-7|TRBV7-9|-|-
TGTGCCAGCAGCTCCCTAGTGGGGAAACCCTACGAGCAGTACTTC
CASSSLVGKPYEQYF
>TRBJ1-2|TRBV19|-|-
TGTGCCAGTAGTCCAAGAGACTATGGCTACACCTTC
CASSPRDYGYTF
>TRBJ1-1|TRBV19|once|-
TGTGCCAGTAGTCCCCGACAGATCATGAACACTGAAGCTTTCTTT
CASSPRQIMNTEAFF
>TRBJ2-3|TRBV7-6|-|TRBD1
TGTGCCAGCAGCTACCGACAGGGGGCTACAGATACGCAGTATTTT
CASSYRQGATDTQYF
>TRBJ1-1|TRBV7-9|-|-
TGTGCCAGCAGAGAAACAGGGATCACTGAAGCTTTCTTT
CASRETGITEAFF
>TRBJ2-7|TRBV4-2|-|TRBD1
TGTGCCAGCAGCCCAAAAGGCGCCGGGACAGGACCCTACGAGCAGTACTTC
CASSPKGAGTGPYEQYF
>TRBJ1-2|TRBV15|-|-
TGTGCCACCAGCAGAGATAAAGGGCAGGGCTATGGCTACACCTTC
CATSRDKGQGYGYTF
>TRBJ2-3|TRBV9|-|TRBD2
TGTGCCAGCAGCACTCGGACTAGTGGGGGGACTAGCACAGATACGCAGTATTTT
CASSTRTSGGTSTDTQYF
>TRBJ1-3|TRBV6-6|-|TRBD1
TGTGCCAGCGTGGGGGGAGGGACAGCTGGAAACACCATATATTTT
CASVGGGTAGNTIYF
>TRBJ2-1|TRBV6-2/TRBV6-3|-|-
TGTGCCAGCAGTTACGAGCGCCCGTCCCAGCGCTACAATGAGCAGTTCTTC
CASSYERPSQRYNEQFF
>TRBJ1-6|TRBV19|-|-
TGTGCCAGTAGACAGGTTAACTATTCACCCCTCCACTTT
CASRQVNYSPLHF
>TRBJ2-7|TRBV7-9|-|TRBD1
TGTGCCAGCAGCTCAAGACAGGGTAACTACGAGCAGTACTTC
CASSSRQGNYEQYF
>TRBJ2-5|TRBV6-5|-|TRBD1
TGTGCCAGCAGAGACAGGGATTCTTTCGTGGAGACCCAGTACTTC
CASRDRDSFVETQYF
>TRBJ2-4|TRBV29-1|once|-
TGCAGCGTTGGATTTAGTGGGATAGCCAAAAACATTCAGTACTTC
CSVGFSGIAKNIQYF
>TRBJ2-7|TRBV4-1|few|TRBD1
TGCGCCAGCAGCCCAGGACAGGGGGCCTACGAGCAGTACTTC
CASSPGQGAYEQYF
>TRBJ2-3|TRBV24-1|-|-
TGTGCCACCAGCGCAGGTGGTTTTGAAACCACAGATACGCAGTATTTT
CATSAGGFETTDTQYF
>TRBJ2-7|TRBV3-1/TRBV3-2|-|-
TGTGCCAGCAGCCGCCATGGCGGCGAGCAGTACTTC
CASSRHGGEQYF
>TRBJ1-4|TRBV4-1|-|-
TGCGCCAGCAGCCTGAGGGGCAGGGGATCTGAAAAACTGTTTTTT
CASSLRGRGSEKLFF
>TRBJ2-1|TRBV2|few|-
TGTGCCAGCAGTGAATCGGGACTCTCCCTAACGGGTGAGCAGTTCTTC
CASSESGLSLTGEQFF
>TRBJ1-4|TRBV10-2|-|TRBD1
TGCGCCAGCAGGACAGGGTCAACTAATGAAAAACTGTTTTTT
CASRTGSTNEKLFF
>TRBJ2-1|TRBV14|-|-
TGTGCCAGCAGCCAAGGCAGGCGCCCCTACAATGAGCAGTTCTTC
CASSQGRRPYNEQFF
>TRBJ2-5|TRBV29-1|few|TRBD2
TGCAGCGTTGGGACTAGCGGGGGGGTCAGCCAGACCCAGTACTTC
CSVGTSGGVSQTQYF
>TRBJ1-2|TRBV29-1|-|-
TGCAGCGTTGAAGTCCCGGACAGATTCTATGGCTACACCTTC
CSVEVPDRFYGYTF
>TRBJ1-5|TRBV7-2|-|-
TGTGCCAGCAGCCCCAGCAATCAGCCCCAGCATTTT
CASSPSNQPQHF
>TRBJ1-2|TRBV9|-|-
TGTGCCAGTTCACAGGGAGGCGGCTATGGCTACACCTTC
CASSQGGGYGYTF
>TRBJ2-2|TRBV6-4|-|-
TGTGCCAGCAAGGGCCTCTTCGGGGGGGAGCTGTTTTTT
CASKGLFGGELFF
>TRBJ2-7|TRBV19|-|-
TGTGCCAGTAGTATTACGGGAGCCTACGAGCAGTACTTC
CASSITGAYEQYF
>TRBJ1-1|TRBV7-6|-|-
TGTGCCAGCAGCTTAGATCTTAGGAACACTGAAGCTTTCTTT
CASSLDLRNTEAFF
>TRBJ1-5|TRBV19|-|-
TGTGCCAGTAGTCCGGATACAGGGTTAAATCAGCCCCAGCATTTT
CASSPDTGLNQPQHF
>TRBJ2-2|TRBV30|once|TRBD1
TGTGCCTGGAAAGGGACAGCGAACACCGGGGAGCTGTTTTTT
CAWKGTANTGELFF
>TRBJ2-7|TRBV2|once|TRBD1
TGTGCCAGCGCTTATAAGCGGGACAGGGACCACGAGCAGTACTTC
CASAYKRDRDHEQYF
>TRBJ1-5|TRBV2|-|-
TGTGCCTTATCTAAGTCGATCAGCAATCAGCCCCAGCATTTT
CALSKSISNQPQHF
>TRBJ1-2|TRBV7-9|-|TRBD1
TGTGCCAGCAGCTTATCAGAGTCCGGGACAGGGTCCGGCTACACCTTC
CASSLSESGTGSGYTF
>TRBJ1-4|TRBV2|-|-
TGTGCCAGCAGGAGGGACTTAGCTAATGAAAAACTGTTTTTT
CASRRDLANEKLFF
>TRBJ1-1|TRBV6-5|-|-
TGTGCCAGCAGCAAGTCCAGGTTGGGGGGGACTGAAGCTTTCTTT
CASSKSRLGGTEAFF
>TRBJ1-2|TRBV19|-|TRBD1
TGTGCCAGTAGTAACAAATGGACAGGGAACTATGGCTACACCTTC
CASSNKWTGNYGYTF
>TRBJ1-1|TRBV23-1|-|-
TGCGCCAGCACAACGAAAGACAATCAGCCCTGGAGGGAGACTGAAGCTTTCTTT
CASTTKDNQPWRETEAFF